This T cell receptor (beta chain) emerged from a study of T-cell reconstitution after alpha-beta-depleted transplantation in children. This sample's TCRbeta library carried unique molecular identifier barcodes. From the PCR reads, TCRdb called clonotypes with MiXCR, one entry per CDR3 protein. The sample lists around 400,000 distinct CDR3 sequences, approximately 20% occurring once. Per germline, CDR1 DFQATT and CDR2 SNEGSKA (reference sequence). The CDR3 covers 12 residues. V dropped 0 bases and J dropped 3 bases, with 6 bases sitting between them. This clonotype has only one observation. V is TRBV20-1 and J is TRBJ2-7; no firm D call. The specimen comprised PBMCs from the stem cell graft donor, sampled from the stem cell graft. The TCR originated in a human donor who donated a stem cell graft to a child with acute myeloid leukemia. Written as DNA, the CDR3 is TGCAGTGCTAGAGATATGAACTACGAGCAGTACTTC. Protein: CSARDMNYEQYF.